The TCR beta chain described here comes from a study of CD8+ T cells in alopecia areata. Across the whole study: Treated patients swallowed 5 to 10 mg of oral tofacitinib twice daily.

Investigators isolated RNA and reverse transcribed it into cDNA to act as the sequencing template. TCRdb keeps only in-frame clones here, not all; method: immunoSEQ multiplex PCR. The sample lists fewer than 250,000 clones, over 60% occurring once. The V and J ends lost 4 bases and 12 bases respectively, with 10 bases between them. The CDR3 spans 12 residues. Germline V gene lookup returns CDR1 SNHLY and CDR2 FYNNEI. Noted treatment: oral pan-JAK inhibitor, 5-10 mg twice daily. In this sample, this clone turned up a few times. The specimen comprised CD4+ T cells sorted from blood, sampled at week 4, from a patient treated with tofacitinib. The source is a human donor with alopecia areata. The chain links TRBV2 to TRBJ2-6; D unclear. This CDR3 is CASSGARIVLTF. For the CDR3, the DNA is TGTGCCAGCAGTGGGGCCCGAATCGTCCTGACTTTC.